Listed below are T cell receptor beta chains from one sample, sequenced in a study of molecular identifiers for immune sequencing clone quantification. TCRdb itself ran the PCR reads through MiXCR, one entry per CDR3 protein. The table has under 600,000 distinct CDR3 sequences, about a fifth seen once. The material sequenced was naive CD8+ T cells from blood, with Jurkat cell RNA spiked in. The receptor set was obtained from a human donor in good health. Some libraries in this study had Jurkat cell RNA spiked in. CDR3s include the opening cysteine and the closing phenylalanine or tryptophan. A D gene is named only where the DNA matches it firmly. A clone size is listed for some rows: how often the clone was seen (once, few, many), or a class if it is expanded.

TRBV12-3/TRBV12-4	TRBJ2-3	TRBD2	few	CASSFGGRGDTQYF	TGTGCCAGCAGTTTTGGGGGGAGGGGAGATACGCAGTATTTT
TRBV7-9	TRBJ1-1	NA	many	CASSQETVMNTEAFF	TGTGCCAGCAGCCAAGAGACAGTTATGAACACTGAAGCTTTCTTT
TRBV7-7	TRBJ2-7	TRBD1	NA	CASSLVQGAHEQYF	TGTGCTAGCAGCTTAGTACAGGGGGCACACGAGCAGTACTTC
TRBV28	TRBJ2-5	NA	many	CASSITLPETQYF	TGTGCCAGCAGTATCACGCTCCCAGAGACCCAGTACTTC
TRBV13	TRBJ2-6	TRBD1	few	CASSATGAGANVLTF	TGTGCCAGCAGCGCGACAGGGGCTGGGGCCAACGTCCTGACTTTC
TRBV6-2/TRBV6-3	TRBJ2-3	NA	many	CASSYFPGTGSTDTQYF	TGTGCCAGCAGTTACTTCCCCGGGACGGGTAGCACAGATACGCAGTATTTT
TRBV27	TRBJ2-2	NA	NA	CASSALMVYTGELFF	TGTGCCAGCAGCGCATTGATGGTCTATACCGGGGAGCTGTTTTTT
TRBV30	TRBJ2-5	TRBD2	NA	CAWSWASGTETQYF	TGTGCCTGGAGTTGGGCCAGCGGGACAGAGACCCAGTACTTC
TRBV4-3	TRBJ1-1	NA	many	CASSQDRGNTEAFF	TGCGCCAGCAGCCAAGACAGGGGTAACACTGAAGCTTTCTTT
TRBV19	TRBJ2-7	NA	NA	CASSGTRRENEQYF	TGTGCCAGTAGTGGAACCCGCCGGGAGAACGAGCAGTACTTC
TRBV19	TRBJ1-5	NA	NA	CASSIGLRVTQPQHF	TGTGCCAGTAGTATAGGTCTGAGGGTAACTCAGCCCCAGCATTTT
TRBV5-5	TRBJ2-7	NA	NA	CASSLSWTMSSYEQYF	TGTGCCAGCAGCTTGTCATGGACTATGAGCTCCTACGAGCAGTACTTC
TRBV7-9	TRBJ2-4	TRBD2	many	CASSSSSGLAKNIQYF	TGTGCCAGCAGCTCTTCTAGCGGACTAGCCAAAAACATTCAGTACTTC
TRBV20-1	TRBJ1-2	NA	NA	CSASNAANYGYTF	TGCAGTGCCTCTAATGCGGCGAACTATGGCTACACCTTC
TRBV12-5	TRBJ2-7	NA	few	CASGLVRGGGYEQYF	TGTGCTAGTGGTTTGGTACGCGGGGGCGGGTACGAGCAGTACTTC
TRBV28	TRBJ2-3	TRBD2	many	CASSSRLARTDTQYF	TGTGCCAGCAGTTCCAGACTAGCTCGCACAGATACGCAGTATTTT
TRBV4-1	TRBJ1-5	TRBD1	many	CASSPQGAEMEPQHF	TGCGCCAGCAGCCCACAGGGGGCGGAAATGGAGCCCCAGCATTTT
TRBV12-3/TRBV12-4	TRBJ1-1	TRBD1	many	CASSPDRLNTEAFF	TGTGCCAGCAGCCCGGACAGGTTGAACACTGAAGCTTTCTTT
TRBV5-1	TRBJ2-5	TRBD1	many	CASSLQGVGETQYF	TGCGCCAGCAGCTTACAGGGGGTTGGAGAGACCCAGTACTTC
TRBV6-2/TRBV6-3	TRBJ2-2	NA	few	CASSYARLGGIANTGELFF	TGTGCCAGCAGTTACGCCCGTCTGGGCGGGATCGCGAACACCGGGGAGCTGTTTTTT
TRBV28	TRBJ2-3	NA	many	CASSTTTGYKSDTQYF	TGTGCCAGCAGTACTACGACAGGTTACAAATCAGATACGCAGTATTTT
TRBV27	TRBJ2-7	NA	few	CATRPGTMVKGPGYEQYF	TGTGCCACCCGCCCAGGGACGATGGTGAAGGGGCCGGGTTACGAGCAGTACTTC
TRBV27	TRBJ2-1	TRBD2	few	CASSLSLAGGPDEQFF	TGTGCCAGCAGTTTATCCCTAGCGGGGGGCCCCGATGAGCAGTTCTTC
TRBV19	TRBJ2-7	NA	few	CASSIGVPNEQYF	TGTGCCAGTAGTATAGGGGTCCCGAACGAGCAGTACTTC
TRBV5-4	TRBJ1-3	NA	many	CASTDRGSSGNTIYF	TGTGCCAGCACCGACCGGGGGAGCTCTGGAAACACCATATATTTT
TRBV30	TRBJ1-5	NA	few	CAWSVRQGGQPQHF	TGTGCCTGGAGTGTACGGCAGGGCGGTCAGCCCCAGCATTTT
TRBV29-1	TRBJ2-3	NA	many	CSAQRGATDTQYF	TGCAGCGCCCAGCGTGGAGCCACAGATACGCAGTATTTT
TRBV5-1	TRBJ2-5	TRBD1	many	CASSPISGLQGALGETQYF	TGCGCCAGCAGCCCCATTAGCGGGTTACAGGGGGCGCTTGGAGAGACCCAGTACTTC